This T cell receptor (beta chain) was observed in a study of technical replicates of blood from several donors. Here immunoSEQ multiplex PCR was the method, and the copy in TCRdb shows in-frame clones only, minus some. The sample carries fewer than 95,000 clones, around 94% recorded once. Trimming pared 9 bases from V and 8 bases from J, leaving 8 bases between. The CDR3 extends over 10 amino acids. Germline assignment: CDR1 LGHNT and CDR2 FRNRAP. The sequenced sample was T cells isolated from PBMCs. The chain recombines TRBV12-5 with TRBJ2-1; D is ambiguous. This sequence was found in a human donor in good health. The CDR3, as DNA: TGTGCTAGCCTTCTCCATGAGCAGTTCTTC. Translating gives CASLLHEQFF.